A selection of T cell receptor beta chains follows, all from one sample in a study of T cells in Graves' hyperthyroidism and ophthalmopathy. TCRdb ran MiXCR on the multiplex PCR reads and lists one entry per CDR3 protein. The sample consists of a few hundred thousand distinct CDR3 sequences, around 20% of them appearing once. Source material: blood. These receptors came from a man between 25 and 39 years old with Graves' ophthalmopathy. The CDR3 runs from the conserved cysteine through the conserved F or W. A D gene is named only where the DNA matches it firmly. Not every row has a clone size; where given, it reads once, few, many or a size class.

TRBJ2-7 | many | TRBV28 | TRBD2 | CASSLGLAGGWEQYF | TGTGCCAGCAGTTTGGGACTAGCGGGAGGATGGGAGCAGTACTTC
TRBJ2-7 | - | TRBV20-1 | TRBD2 | CSAAGDSYEQYF | TGCAGTGCTGCGGGGGACTCCTACGAGCAGTACTTC
TRBJ2-1 | few | TRBV9 | - | CASSASSAVYNEQFF | TGTGCCAGCAGCGCCAGTAGCGCGGTCTACAATGAGCAGTTCTTC
TRBJ2-1 | many | TRBV30 | TRBD1 | CAWSVQGRDEQFF | TGTGCCTGGAGTGTACAGGGGCGCGATGAGCAGTTCTTC
TRBJ1-5 | - | TRBV20-1 | - | CSARRGDQPQHF | TGCAGTGCCCGCAGGGGTGATCAGCCCCAGCATTTT
TRBJ1-2 | - | TRBV12-3/TRBV12-4 | TRBD1 | CASSLGRQGYYGYTF | TGTGCCAGCAGTTTAGGAAGACAGGGTTACTATGGCTACACCTTC
TRBJ1-2 | - | TRBV24-1 | - | CATSDHKKNYGYTF | TGTGCCACCAGTGATCACAAGAAGAACTATGGCTACACCTTC
TRBJ2-5 | once | TRBV4-1 | TRBD1 | CASSRNQGDSETQYF | TGCGCCAGCAGCCGAAATCAGGGGGACAGCGAGACCCAGTACTTC
TRBJ2-5 | few | TRBV20-1 | - | CSAKLSGTRETQYF | TGCAGTGCTAAACTCTCCGGGACGAGGGAGACCCAGTACTTC
TRBJ2-7 | - | TRBV18 | TRBD1 | CASSPGGQGRGEQYF | TGTGCCAGCTCACCCGGGGGACAGGGAAGAGGCGAGCAGTACTTC
TRBJ2-7 | - | TRBV7-3 | - | CASSVGGRGSEQYF | TGTGCCAGCAGCGTCGGGGGAAGGGGGAGCGAGCAGTACTTC
TRBJ1-1 | many | TRBV3-1 | TRBD1 | CASSQHRTGVGSEAFF | TGTGCCAGCAGCCAACACCGGACAGGGGTAGGTTCTGAAGCTTTCTTT
TRBJ2-1 | few | TRBV20-1 | TRBD2 | CSARQATSGTPYNEQFF | TGCAGTGCTAGACAGGCTACTAGCGGGACACCCTACAATGAGCAGTTCTTC
TRBJ2-1 | - | TRBV24-1 | - | CATSDFGQGYNEQFF | TGTGCCACCAGTGATTTCGGGCAGGGGTACAATGAGCAGTTCTTC
TRBJ2-5 | - | TRBV7-9 | - | CASSLPFRRNLQETQYF | TGTGCCAGCAGCCTCCCCTTTCGACGGAACCTCCAAGAGACCCAGTACTTC
TRBJ2-1 | - | TRBV27 | TRBD1 | CASKQTGIDEQFF | TGTGCCAGCAAACAGACAGGGATCGATGAGCAGTTCTTC
TRBJ1-1 | - | TRBV29-1 | - | CSTQGGRAEAFF | TGCAGCACCCAGGGAGGGAGGGCTGAAGCTTTCTTT
TRBJ1-5 | - | TRBV30 | - | CAWSVGGVNQPQHF | TGTGCCTGGAGTGTAGGTGGTGTAAATCAGCCCCAGCATTTT
TRBJ2-1 | - | TRBV5-7 | - | CASTHGRPPYNEQFF | TGTGCCAGCACCCACGGGAGACCCCCCTACAATGAGCAGTTCTTC
TRBJ2-2 | few | TRBV7-3 | - | CASSPGGQSNTGELFF | TGTGCCAGCAGCCCAGGCGGGCAGTCGAACACCGGGGAGCTGTTTTTT
TRBJ2-7 | - | TRBV27 | - | CASSPSDRTYEQYF | TGTGCCAGCAGTCCCTCCGACAGGACCTACGAGCAGTACTTC
TRBJ2-5 | many | TRBV2 | TRBD2 | CASQLAASRGETQYF | TGTGCCAGCCAACTAGCGGCGTCCCGCGGAGAGACCCAGTACTTC
TRBJ2-5 | - | TRBV27 | - | CASSRTVNQETQYF | TGTGCCAGCTCAAGGACGGTCAATCAAGAGACCCAGTACTTC
TRBJ2-5 | once | TRBV7-9 | - | CASSLLGQGQETQYF | TGCGCCAGCAGCTTGTTGGGTCAGGGGCAAGAGACCCAGTACTTC
TRBJ1-4 | - | TRBV20-1 | - | CSAEQGSEKLFF | TGCAGTGCTGAACAGGGTAGCGAAAAACTGTTTTTT
TRBJ2-3 | many | TRBV5-1 | - | CASTSGGTDTQYF | TGCGCCAGCACCTCGGGAGGCACAGATACGCAGTATTTT
TRBJ2-1 | few | TRBV4-3 | - | CASSQGGGNEQFF | TGCGCCAGCAGCCAAGGAGGGGGCAATGAGCAGTTCTTC
TRBJ1-4 | - | TRBV15 | - | CATSRDLATTNEKLFF | TGTGCCACCAGCAGAGATCTGGCAACAACTAATGAAAAACTGTTTTTT
TRBJ2-7 | few | TRBV9 | - | CASTSPPEGSYEQYF | TGTGCCAGCACCTCCCCCCCTGAGGGGTCCTACGAGCAGTACTTC
TRBJ1-1 | - | TRBV11-3 | TRBD1 | CASSDRGWGKMNTEAFF | TGTGCCAGCAGCGACAGGGGGTGGGGGAAAATGAACACTGAAGCTTTCTTT
TRBJ1-5 | few | TRBV13 | - | CASSQGVGGVQPQHF | TGTGCCAGCAGCCAAGGAGTAGGGGGGGTTCAGCCCCAGCATTTT
TRBJ2-7 | - | TRBV6-1 | - | CASSDMDLASYEQYF | TGTGCCAGCAGTGACATGGACCTTGCTTCCTACGAGCAGTACTTC
TRBJ2-1 | - | TRBV24-1 | - | CATSDPPINEQFF | TGTGCCACCAGTGATCCTCCTATCAATGAGCAGTTCTTC
TRBJ2-1 | many | TRBV5-1 | - | CASSLALSGTPYNEQFF | TGCGCCAGCAGCTTGGCCTTAAGCGGAACCCCCTACAATGAGCAGTTCTTC
TRBJ1-6 | - | TRBV30 | - | CAWGRPQVVNSPLHF | TGTGCCTGGGGACGTCCCCAGGTGGTTAATTCACCCCTCCACTTT
TRBJ2-7 | few | TRBV4-2 | TRBD2 | CASSQDLRLAGGPGEQYF | TGTGCCAGCAGCCAAGACCTTCGGCTAGCGGGAGGGCCGGGGGAGCAGTACTTC
TRBJ2-2 | few | TRBV28 | - | CASSLLTGELFF | TGTGCCAGCAGTTTGCTCACCGGGGAGCTGTTTTTT
TRBJ1-1 | few | TRBV20-1 | - | CSASVAGENTEAFF | TGCAGTGCTAGTGTCGCGGGGGAGAACACTGAAGCTTTCTTT
TRBJ2-4 | - | TRBV11-1 | - | CASSLWDGSIQYF | TGTGCCAGCAGCTTGTGGGACGGGAGCATTCAGTACTTC
TRBJ2-7 | - | TRBV30 | - | CAWSVFSGTRVYEQYF | TGTGCCTGGAGCGTATTTTCCGGGACGAGGGTCTACGAGCAGTACTTC
TRBJ2-1 | few | TRBV6-1 | TRBD2 | CASSRGTSGSSGIVSEQFF | TGTGCCAGCAGTCGGGGGACTAGCGGGAGTTCTGGGATAGTGAGTGAGCAGTTCTTC
TRBJ1-1 | many | TRBV11-1 | TRBD1 | CASSLVSTGGTEAFF | TGTGCCAGCAGCTTAGTTTCCACAGGGGGCACTGAAGCTTTCTTT
TRBJ1-1 | - | TRBV19 | TRBD1 | CASSQGQGYTEAFF | TGTGCCAGTAGCCAGGGACAGGGTTACACTGAAGCTTTCTTT
TRBJ1-1 | many | TRBV6-1 | - | CASSPRNEAFF | TGTGCCAGCAGTCCACGGAATGAAGCTTTCTTT
TRBJ2-7 | - | TRBV7-3 | TRBD1 | CASSPGQDYEQYF | TGTGCCAGCAGCCCGGGACAGGACTACGAGCAGTACTTC
TRBJ2-7 | - | TRBV15 | TRBD1 | CATSRGGQVSYEQYF | TGTGCCACCAGCAGAGGGGGACAGGTATCATACGAGCAGTACTTC
TRBJ1-5 | - | TRBV28 | TRBD1 | CASSSPQTGGSNQPQHF | TGTGCCAGCAGTTCCCCCCAGACAGGGGGTAGCAATCAGCCCCAGCATTTT
TRBJ1-1 | few | TRBV10-3 | - | CAIGGGGGTFTEAFF | TGTGCCATCGGGGGCGGAGGGGGGACTTTCACTGAAGCTTTCTTT
TRBJ2-5 | - | TRBV20-1 | - | CSARGAGWTQYF | TGCAGTGCTAGAGGGGCAGGGTGGACCCAGTACTTC
TRBJ2-5 | - | TRBV3-1 | TRBD2 | CASSQGSLTSGEETQYF | TGTGCCAGCAGCCAAGGTAGCTTGACTAGCGGGGAAGAGACCCAGTACTTC
TRBJ1-3 | few | TRBV11-2 | - | CASSSHFGESGNTIYF | TGTGCCAGCAGCTCCCATTTTGGGGAGTCTGGGAACACCATATATTTT
TRBJ2-3 | many | TRBV20-1 | - | CSASSPVSWETDTQYF | TGCAGTGCTAGCTCCCCTGTCTCGTGGGAGACTGATACGCAGTATTTT
TRBJ2-3 | many | TRBV2 | - | CASSGNAPDTQYF | TGTGCCAGCAGTGGCAATGCGCCAGATACGCAGTATTTT
TRBJ2-1 | - | TRBV27 | TRBD1 | CATSTGANEQFF | TGTGCCACGTCGACAGGGGCGAATGAGCAGTTCTTC
TRBJ2-3 | many | TRBV12-3/TRBV12-4 | - | CASSYYTDTQYF | TGTGCCAGCAGTTACTACACAGATACGCAGTATTTT
TRBJ1-5 | - | TRBV12-3/TRBV12-4 | TRBD1 | CASRGGQESNQPQHF | TGTGCCAGCAGGGGGGGACAGGAAAGCAATCAGCCCCAGCATTTT
TRBJ2-2 | - | TRBV9 | - | CASGRSTGELFF | TGTGCCAGCGGCCGGAGCACCGGGGAGCTGTTTTTT
TRBJ1-1 | - | TRBV6-1 | - | CASSYGQMNTEAFF | TGTGCCAGCAGTTATGGACAAATGAACACTGAAGCTTTCTTT
TRBJ2-7 | many | TRBV18 | - | CASSPPAGGYEQYF | TGTGCCAGCTCACCACCCGCAGGCGGCTACGAGCAGTACTTC
TRBJ2-5 | - | TRBV19 | TRBD2 | CASTRTSGSWETQYF | TGTGCCAGCACAAGGACTAGCGGGAGCTGGGAGACCCAGTACTTC